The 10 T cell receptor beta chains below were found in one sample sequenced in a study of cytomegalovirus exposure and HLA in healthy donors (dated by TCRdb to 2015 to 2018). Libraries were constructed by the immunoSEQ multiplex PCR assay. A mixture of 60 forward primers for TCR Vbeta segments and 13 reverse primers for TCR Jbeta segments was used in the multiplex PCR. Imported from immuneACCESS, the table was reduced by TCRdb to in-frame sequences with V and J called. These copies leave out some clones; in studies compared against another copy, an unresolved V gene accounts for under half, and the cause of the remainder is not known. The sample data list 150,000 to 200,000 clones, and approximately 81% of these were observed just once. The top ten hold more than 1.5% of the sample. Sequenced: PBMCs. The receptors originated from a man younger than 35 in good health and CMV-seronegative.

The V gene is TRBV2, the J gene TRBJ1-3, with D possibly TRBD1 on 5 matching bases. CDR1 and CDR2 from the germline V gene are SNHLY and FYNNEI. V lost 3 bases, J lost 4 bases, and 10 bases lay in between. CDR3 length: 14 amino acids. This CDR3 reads CASSDKTVGNTIYF. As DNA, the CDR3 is TGTGCCAGCAGTGATAAGACAGTCGGAAACACCATATATTTT.

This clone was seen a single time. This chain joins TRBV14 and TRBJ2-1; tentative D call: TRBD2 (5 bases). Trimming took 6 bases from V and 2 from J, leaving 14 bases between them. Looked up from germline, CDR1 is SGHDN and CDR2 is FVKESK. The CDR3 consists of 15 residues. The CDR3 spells CASSPLGDPYNEQFF. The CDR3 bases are TGTGCCAGCAGTCCCCTGGGAGACCCCTACAATGAGCAGTTCTTC.

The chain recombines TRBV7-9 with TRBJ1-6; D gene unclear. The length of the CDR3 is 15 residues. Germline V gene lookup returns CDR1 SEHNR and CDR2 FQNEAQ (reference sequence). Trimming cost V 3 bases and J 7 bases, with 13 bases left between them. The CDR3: CASSFYRIRNSPLHF. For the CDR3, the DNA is TGTGCCAGCAGCTTTTACAGAATCCGAAATTCACCCCTCCACTTT.

DNA of the CDR3: TGTGCCAGCAGCTTGGCGGGCTCGGGGTTCCCTAATGAAAAACTGTTTTTT. Translation: CASSLAGSGFPNEKLFF. V and J are TRBV5-5 and TRBJ1-4; D is ambiguous. Germline V lookup: CDR1 SGHKS, CDR2 YYEKEE (reference sequence). The CDR3 loop spans 17 amino acids. Trimming left V 0 bases short and J 3 bases short, with 15 bases between.

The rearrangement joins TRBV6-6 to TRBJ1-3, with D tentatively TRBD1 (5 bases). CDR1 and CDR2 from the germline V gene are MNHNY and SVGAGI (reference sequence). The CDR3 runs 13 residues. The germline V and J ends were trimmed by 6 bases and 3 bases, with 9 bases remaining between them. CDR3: CASSRQIGNTIYF. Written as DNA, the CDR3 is TGTGCCAGCAGCAGACAGATTGGAAACACCATATATTTT.

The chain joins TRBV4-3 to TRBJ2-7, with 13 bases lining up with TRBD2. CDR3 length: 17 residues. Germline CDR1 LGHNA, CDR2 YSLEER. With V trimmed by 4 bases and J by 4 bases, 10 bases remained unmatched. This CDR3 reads CASSRYRTSGSRYEQYF. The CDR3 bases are TGCGCCAGCAGCCGATACCGGACTAGCGGGAGTAGGTACGAGCAGTACTTC.

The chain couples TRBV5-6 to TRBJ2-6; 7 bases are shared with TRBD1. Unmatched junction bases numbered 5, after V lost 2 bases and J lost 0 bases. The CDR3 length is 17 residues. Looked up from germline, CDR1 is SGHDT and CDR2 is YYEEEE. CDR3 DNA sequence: TGTGCCAGCAGCTTCCGGGACAGAGGCTCTGGGGCCAACGTCCTGACTTTC. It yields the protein CASSFRDRGSGANVLTF.

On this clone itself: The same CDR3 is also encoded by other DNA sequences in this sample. The CDR3 bases are TGTGCCAGCAGCTCATCCCGGGACAGGGTCGAAGAGACCCAGTACTTC. This codes for CASSSSRDRVEETQYF. The rearrangement joins TRBV7-2 to TRBJ2-5; 9 bases line up with TRBD1. The CDR3 length is 16 residues. Germline V gives CDR1 SGHTA, CDR2 FQGNSA. J lost 3 bases, V lost 4 bases, and 9 bases had no gene match.

This chain's CDR3 is CASSGQGSGNTIYF. CDR3 DNA sequence: TGCGCCAGCAGCGGACAGGGCTCTGGAAACACCATATATTTT. The chain has TRBV4-1 and TRBJ1-3; 8 nucleotides align to TRBD1. The V gene end was trimmed by 5 bases and the J gene end by 0 bases; junction bases not matched to a gene: 0. There are 14 residues in the CDR3. The germline V gene has CDR1 MGHRA and CDR2 YSYEKL.

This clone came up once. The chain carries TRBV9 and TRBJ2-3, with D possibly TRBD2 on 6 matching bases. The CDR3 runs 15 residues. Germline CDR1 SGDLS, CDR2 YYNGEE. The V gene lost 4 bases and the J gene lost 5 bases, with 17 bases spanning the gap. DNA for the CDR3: TGTGCCAGCAGCCTACTCGGGGGAGGAGGAGATACGCAGTATTTT. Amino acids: CASSLLGGGGDTQYF. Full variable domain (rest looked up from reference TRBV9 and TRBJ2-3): DSGVTQTPKHLITATGQRVTLRCSPRSGDLSVYWYQQSLDQGLQFLIQYYNGEERAKGNILERFSAQQFPDLHSELNLSSLELGDSALYFCASSLLGGGGDTQYFGPGTRLTVL.